By share, the clone carrying this T cell receptor (beta chain) counts as medium-sized (0.01 to 0.1%). The data originate from a study of OX40 agonist ivuxolimab in advanced cancers. Looking at the study overall: An anti-OX40 (CD134) antibody with agonistic activity, ivuxolimab, was administered to patients. The patients received ivuxolimab by intravenous route every 2 weeks at 0.01 to 10 mg/kg.

V was trimmed by 6 bases and J by 4 bases, leaving 12 bases between them. CDR3 size: 13 residues. Germline CDR1 reads MNHNY; CDR2 reads SVGAGI (reference sequence). TCRdb's table, derived via immunoSEQ multiplex PCR, lists solely in-frame clones and lacks some. The sample carries about 49,000 clones, roughly 85% recorded once. The clonotype originates from an adult with an advanced solid tumor such as melanoma, head and neck, liver or kidney cancer. This rearrangement joins TRBV6-6 to TRBJ1-1, with D perhaps matching TRBD1 (5 bases). Sequences were derived from CD4+ or CD8+ T cells sorted from blood, sampled in a trial of the OX40 agonist ivuxolimab. In nucleotides, the CDR3 is TGTGCCAGCAGGCCAGGGCGGGTCACTGAAGCTTTCTTT. Translating gives CASRPGRVTEAFF.